Below, one T cell receptor beta chain is given with its context. Original processing notes: Counts of nucleated cells, estimated from reference gene primer amplification, were obtained. The table came from immunoSEQ multiplex PCR; TCRdb's copy has only in-frame clones and leaves some out. V and J calls plus clone size are reproduced from that table; the DNA served to infer D and trimming. The repertoire has about 160,000 clones, roughly four fifths of them found once; the top ten carry 22%. These data belong to a study of blood T cell repertoires in COVID-19. Study information: Sites in the United States, Italy and Spain provided acute and convalescent COVID-19 samples. PBMCs, B-cell-depleted T cells, or T cells provided the cDNA or gDNA that made up the material.

With 5 bases removed from V and 9 bases from J, the gap between germline ends came to 19 bases. Germline CDR1 MNHEY, CDR2 SMNVEV (reference sequence). The CDR3 loop spans 14 amino acids. The sample comprised peripheral blood. The sequence was collected from an elderly woman with acute or convalescent COVID-19. The J gene is TRBJ2-5, the V gene TRBV27; tentatively, D is TRBD2 (6 bases). CDR3 nucleotide sequence: TGTGCCAGCAGTGGAGGGCGGCCCCTGACGGCCCAGTACTTC. It is translated as CASSGGRPLTAQYF.